Listed here are 9 T cell receptor beta chains from one sample, sequenced in a study of cytomegalovirus exposure and HLA in healthy donors. The PCR employed 60 Vbeta primers together with 13 Jbeta primers. Generated by immunoSEQ multiplex PCR, the TCRdb table keeps only in-frame clones and is missing some. The sample shows under 200,000 clones, 75% to 90% of them seen only once. The sample consisted of PBMCs. These receptors all stem from a man in his forties in good health and CMV-seropositive.

The chain is built from TRBV27 and TRBJ2-5, with a possible D match to TRBD2 (5 bases). The CDR3 sequence is 15 residues long. V was cut by 0 bases and J by 5 bases, with 13 bases left in between. Germline lookup yields CDR1 MNHEY and CDR2 SMNVEV (reference sequence). CDR3 sequence reads: CASSLSGSSGETQYF. CDR3 coding DNA: TGTGCCAGCAGTTTATCGGGCAGCTCGGGGGAGACCCAGTACTTC.

This chain links TRBV5-1 with TRBJ2-2, with unresolved D. Germline assignment: CDR1 SGHRS and CDR2 YFSETQ. The CDR3 extends over 11 amino acids. The ends were cut back, 5 bases at V and 6 bases at J, with 5 bases in the middle. The CDR3 is CASRLSGELFF. The CDR3 DNA sequence: TGCGCCAGCAGACTGTCCGGGGAGCTGTTTTTT.

V usage is TRBV7-3 and J usage is TRBJ2-1, with a tentative D call TRBD2 (5 bases). The CDR3 is made up of 12 amino acids. The ends were cut back, 4 bases at V and 8 bases at J, with 9 bases in the middle. Per germline, CDR1 SGHTA and CDR2 FQGTGA. CDR3 DNA: TGTGCCAGCAGCTCGACTACCCATGAGCAGTTCTTC. This encodes CASSSTTHEQFF.

The V gene is TRBV30, the J gene TRBJ2-6, with D possibly matching TRBD1 (6 bases). V was trimmed by 4 bases and J by 4 bases, leaving 8 bases between them. The CDR3 covers 13 residues. Germline values: CDR1 GTSNPN, CDR2 SVGIG (reference sequence). CDR3 amino acids: CAWKGVGANVLTF. The CDR3 DNA sequence: TGTGCCTGGAAGGGGGTCGGGGCCAACGTCCTGACTTTC.

J is TRBJ2-1 and V is TRBV4-3; TRBD1 matches 9 bases. The germline gives CDR1 LGHNA, CDR2 YSLEER. This CDR3 region has 18 residues. The junction had 15 bases not matched to a gene; V was cut back by 4 bases and J by 5 bases. CDR3 region: CASSPRTGDVSWDNEQFF. CDR3 coding DNA: TGCGCCAGCAGCCCGAGGACAGGGGATGTCAGTTGGGACAATGAGCAGTTCTTC.

In its sample, this clone was seen a few times. The chain couples TRBV11-1 to TRBJ2-5; D possibly corresponds to TRBD2 (7 bases). The end of the DNA is better explained by TRBJ2-7, so the J call may be wrong. The CDR3 sequence is 17 residues long. Looked up from germline, CDR1 is SGHAT and CDR2 is FQDESV (reference sequence). The CDR3 region has the DNA TGTGCCAGCAGTTATACTTGGGGCGAGGGGGGGACCTACGAGCAGTACTTC. It encodes CASSYTWGEGGTYEQYF.

The chain uses TRBV5-8 and TRBJ2-7; 9 bases match TRBD2. CDR3 length equals 16 residues. The V gene's germline CDR1 is SGHTS and CDR2 YDEGEE. With V trimmed by 0 bases and J by 0 bases, 4 bases remained unmatched. Here the CDR3 DNA reads TGTGCCAGCAGCTTGGAGCCAGCGGGGGGCTCCTACGAGCAGTACTTC. Its protein product is CASSLEPAGGSYEQYF.

The chain carries TRBV5-4 and TRBJ1-2; D gene ambiguous. The germline V gene encodes CDR1 SGHNT and CDR2 YYREEE (reference sequence). Between the trimmed V and J ends, which lost 2 bases and 8 bases, there was a span of 16 bases. CDR3 length: 14 amino acids. CDR3 coding DNA: TGTGCCAGCAGCTTCTCGGGGAAGGCTCGGGGCTACACCTTC. Encoded protein: CASSFSGKARGYTF.

The CDR3 here is CASSVSPAVSEAFF. CDR3 coding DNA: TGTGCCAGCAGCGTCTCCCCGGCGGTAAGTGAAGCTTTCTTT. The genes are TRBV9 and TRBJ1-1; D is uncertain. This CDR3 is built from 14 residues. Germline V lookup: CDR1 SGDLS, CDR2 YYNGEE. Trimming pared 2 bases from V and 7 bases from J, leaving 15 bases between.